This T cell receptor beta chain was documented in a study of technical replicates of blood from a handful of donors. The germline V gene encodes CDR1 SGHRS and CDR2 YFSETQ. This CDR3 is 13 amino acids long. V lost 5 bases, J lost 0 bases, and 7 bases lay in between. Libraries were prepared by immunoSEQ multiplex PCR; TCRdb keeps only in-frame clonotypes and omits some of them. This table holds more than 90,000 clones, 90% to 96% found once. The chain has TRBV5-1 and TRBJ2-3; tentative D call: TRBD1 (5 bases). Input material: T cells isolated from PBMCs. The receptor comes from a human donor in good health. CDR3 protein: CASRQASTDTQYF. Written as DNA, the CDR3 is TGCGCCAGCAGACAGGCTAGCACAGATACGCAGTATTTT.